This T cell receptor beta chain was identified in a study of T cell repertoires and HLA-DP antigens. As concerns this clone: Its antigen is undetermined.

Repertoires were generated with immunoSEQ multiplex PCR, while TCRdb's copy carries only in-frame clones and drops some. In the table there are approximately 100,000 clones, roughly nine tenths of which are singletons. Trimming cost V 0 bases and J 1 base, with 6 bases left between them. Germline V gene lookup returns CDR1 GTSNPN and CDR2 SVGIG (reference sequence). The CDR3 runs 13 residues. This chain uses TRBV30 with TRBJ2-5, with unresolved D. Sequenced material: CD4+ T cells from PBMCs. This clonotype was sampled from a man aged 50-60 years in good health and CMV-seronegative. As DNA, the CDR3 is TGTGCCTGGAGTGTGGGGATCCAAGAGACCCAGTACTTC. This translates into CAWSVGIQETQYF. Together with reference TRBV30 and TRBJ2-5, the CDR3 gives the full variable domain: SQTIHQWPATLVQPVGSPLSLECTVEGTSNPNLYWYRQAAGRGLQLLFYSVGIGQISSEVPQNLSASRPQDRQFILSSKKLLLSDSGFYLCAWSVGIQETQYFGPGTRLLVL.